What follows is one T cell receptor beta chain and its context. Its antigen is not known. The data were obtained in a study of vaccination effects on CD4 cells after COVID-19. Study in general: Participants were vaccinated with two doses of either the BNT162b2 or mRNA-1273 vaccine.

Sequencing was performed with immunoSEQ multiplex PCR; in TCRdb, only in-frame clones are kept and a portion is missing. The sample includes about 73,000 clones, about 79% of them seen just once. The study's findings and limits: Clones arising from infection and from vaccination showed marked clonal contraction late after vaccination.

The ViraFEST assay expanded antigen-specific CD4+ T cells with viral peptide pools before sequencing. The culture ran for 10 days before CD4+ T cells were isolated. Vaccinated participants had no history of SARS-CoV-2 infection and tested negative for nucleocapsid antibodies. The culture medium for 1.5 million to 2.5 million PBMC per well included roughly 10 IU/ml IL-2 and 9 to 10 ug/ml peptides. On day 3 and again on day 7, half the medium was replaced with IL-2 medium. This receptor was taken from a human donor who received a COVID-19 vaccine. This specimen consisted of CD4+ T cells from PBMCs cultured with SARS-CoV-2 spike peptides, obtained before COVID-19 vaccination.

This CDR3 is CASSLGGHHTEAFF. The DNA for the CDR3 is TGTGCCAGCAGCTTGGGGGGACACCACACTGAAGCTTTCTTT. The chain joins TRBV5-4 to TRBJ1-1; TRBD1 might be the D (6 bases). Germline V lookup: CDR1 SGHNT, CDR2 YYREEE (reference sequence). Deletions cut 0 bases from V and 3 bases from J, with 9 bases between. The CDR3 length is 14 residues.